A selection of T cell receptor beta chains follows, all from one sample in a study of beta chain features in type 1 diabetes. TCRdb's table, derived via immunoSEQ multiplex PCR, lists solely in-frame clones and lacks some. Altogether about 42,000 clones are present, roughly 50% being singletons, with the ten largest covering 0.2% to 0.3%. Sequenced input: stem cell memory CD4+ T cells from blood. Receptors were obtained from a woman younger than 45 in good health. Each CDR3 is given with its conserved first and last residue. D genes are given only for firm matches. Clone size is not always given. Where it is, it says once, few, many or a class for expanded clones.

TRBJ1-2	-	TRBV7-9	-	TGTGCCAGCAGCTTCGGCTATGGCTACACCTTC	CASSFGYGYTF
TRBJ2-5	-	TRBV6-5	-	TGTGCCAGCAGTTACTTTCGGGGGTCCTGGGAGACCCAGTACTTC	CASSYFRGSWETQYF
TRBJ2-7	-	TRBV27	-	TGTGCCAGCAGTGTCGGCAGGGTGCCTGCCGAGCAGTACTTC	CASSVGRVPAEQYF
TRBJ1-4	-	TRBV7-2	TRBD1	TGTGCCAGCAGAGACAGGGGGCGAGGCTCAAAACTGTTTTTT	CASRDRGRGSKLFF
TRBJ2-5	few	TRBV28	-	TGTGCCAGCAGTTCGCGGCGGAACCGGGAGACCCAGTACTTC	CASSSRRNRETQYF
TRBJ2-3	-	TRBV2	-	TGTGCCAGCAGTGAAGCGCCCCCGGGACTCACAGATACGCAGTATTTT	CASSEAPPGLTDTQYF
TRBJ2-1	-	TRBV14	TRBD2	TGTGCCAGCAGCCAACCGGGAAAGGAACTAGCGGGAGTAGAAAATGAGCAGTTCTTC	CASSQPGKELAGVENEQFF
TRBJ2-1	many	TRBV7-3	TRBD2	TGTGCCAGCAGCTCAGCGGGAGGACCTTACAATGAGCAGTTCTTC	CASSSAGGPYNEQFF
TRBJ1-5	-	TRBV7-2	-	TGTGCCAGCAGCGCAGGGGTTTTCGGGCAGCCCCAGCATTTT	CASSAGVFGQPQHF
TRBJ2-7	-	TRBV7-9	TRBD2	TGTGCCAGCAGCCCGGGACTAGCGGAGCCTTACGAGCAGTACTTC	CASSPGLAEPYEQYF
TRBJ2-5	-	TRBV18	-	TGTGCCAGCTCACCAAATTCCCCTCGGGAGACCCAGTACTTC	CASSPNSPRETQYF
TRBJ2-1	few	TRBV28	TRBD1	TGTGCCAGCAGTTTATCTGGGACAGGAGAAATCAATGAGCAGTTCTTC	CASSLSGTGEINEQFF
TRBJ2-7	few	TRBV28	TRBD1	TGTGCCAGCAGTCCCGGGACAGGGAGTAACGAGCAGTACTTC	CASSPGTGSNEQYF
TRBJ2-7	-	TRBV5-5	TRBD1	TGTGCCAGCAGCCCCCGTGGGACAGGCGTCCACGAGCAGTACTTC	CASSPRGTGVHEQYF
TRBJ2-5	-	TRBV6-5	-	TGTGCCAGCAGTTTCCAGGGTGTGGAGACCCAGTACTTC	CASSFQGVETQYF
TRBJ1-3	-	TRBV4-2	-	TGTGCCAGCAGCCAAGTCGAAGGGGGGGCGCGTGGAAACACCATATATTTT	CASSQVEGGARGNTIYF
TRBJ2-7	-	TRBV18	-	TGTGCCAGCTCACCACCGGGGCAGTTCTCCTACGAGCAGTACTTC	CASSPPGQFSYEQYF
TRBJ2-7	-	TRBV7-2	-	TGTGCCAGCAGCTTAATTGGGGGCACCTACGAGCAGTACTTC	CASSLIGGTYEQYF
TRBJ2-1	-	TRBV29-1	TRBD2	TGCAGCGTTGGGAAGCGGGAGGTCTACAATGAGCAGTTCTTC	CSVGKREVYNEQFF
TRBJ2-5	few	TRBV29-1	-	TGCAGCGTTGATGGGGGGGCCCAAGAGACCCAGTACTTC	CSVDGGAQETQYF
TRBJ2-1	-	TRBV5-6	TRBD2	TGTGCCAGCAGAGCACTAGCGGGAGTTGTTGAGCAGTTCTTC	CASRALAGVVEQFF
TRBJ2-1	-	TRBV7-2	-	TGTGCCAGCAGCTTACAACGGAGCTCCTACAATGAGCAGTTCTTC	CASSLQRSSYNEQFF
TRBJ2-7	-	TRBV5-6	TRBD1	TGTGCCAGCAGACCGACAGGGGGAGTGTACGAGCAGTACTTC	CASRPTGGVYEQYF
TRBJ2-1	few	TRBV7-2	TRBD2	TGTGCCAGCAGTAGTAGGGCGGGAGAGTGGAATGAGCAGTTCTTC	CASSSRAGEWNEQFF
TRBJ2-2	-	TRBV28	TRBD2	TGTGCCAGCAGTTGGCGGACTAGCGGGTACACCGGGGAGCTGTTTTTT	CASSWRTSGYTGELFF
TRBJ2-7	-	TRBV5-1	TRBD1	TGCGCCAGCAGCTCGGAGGGGGCAGGGGGCGTATACAGTTTCTACGAGCAGTACTTC	CASSSEGAGGVYSFYEQYF
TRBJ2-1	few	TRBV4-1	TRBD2	TGCGCCAGCAGCACACTAGCGGGAAACTACAATGAGCAGTTCTTC	CASSTLAGNYNEQFF
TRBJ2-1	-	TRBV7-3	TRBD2	TGTGCCAGCAGCCTCGGACTAGCGGCGAGGCATGAGCAGTTCTTC	CASSLGLAARHEQFF
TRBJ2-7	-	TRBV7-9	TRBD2	TGTGCCACCGGGACTACGGGCGAGCAGTACTTC	CATGTTGEQYF
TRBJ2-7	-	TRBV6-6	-	TGTGCCAGCAGTTACTCGCCTAGGAACGAATACGAGCAGTACTTC	CASSYSPRNEYEQYF
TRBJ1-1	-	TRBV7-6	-	TGTGCCAGCGGGAACGGACAGCCGAACACTGAAGCTTTCTTT	CASGNGQPNTEAFF
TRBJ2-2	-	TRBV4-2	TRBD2	TGTGCCAGCAGCCGCACCGGGCTAGCGGGGCGCACCGGGGAGCTGTTTTTT	CASSRTGLAGRTGELFF
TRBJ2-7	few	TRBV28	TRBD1	TGTGCCAGCAGTTTCAGAGACAGGGCCTCCTACGAGCAGTACTTC	CASSFRDRASYEQYF
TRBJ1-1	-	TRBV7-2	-	TGTGCCAGCAGCTCCGCATTAGCTGAAGCTTTCTTT	CASSSALAEAFF
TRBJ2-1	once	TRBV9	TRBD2	TGTGCCAGCAGCGCTGGAGGGACTAGCGGGGCTGGGGAGCAGTTCTTC	CASSAGGTSGAGEQFF
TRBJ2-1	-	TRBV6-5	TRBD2	TGTGCCAGCAGTGGACTAGCGGGATCGTTTGAGCAGTTCTTC	CASSGLAGSFEQFF
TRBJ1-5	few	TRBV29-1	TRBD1	TGCAGCGTGGGGACAGGTAATCAGCCCCAGCATTTT	CSVGTGNQPQHF
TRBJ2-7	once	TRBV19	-	TGTGCCAGTAGTCTGGGGCGCTCCTACGAGCAGTACTTC	CASSLGRSYEQYF
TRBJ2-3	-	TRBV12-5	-	TGTGCTAGTGGTCTGCAAGCGGCTGGGGGCACAGATACGCAGTATTTT	CASGLQAAGGTDTQYF
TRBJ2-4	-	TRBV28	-	TGTGCCAGCAGTTTGGCAGTCAGTAACATTCAGTACTTC	CASSLAVSNIQYF
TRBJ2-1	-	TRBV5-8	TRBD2	TGTGCCAGCAACCCGGGACTATTCAATGAGCAGTTCTTC	CASNPGLFNEQFF
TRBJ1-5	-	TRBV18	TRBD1	TGTGCCAGCTCACCTCGAGAGGGGACAGGGAACAATCAGCCCCAGCATTTT	CASSPREGTGNNQPQHF
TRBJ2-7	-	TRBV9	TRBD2	TGTGCCAGCAGCGCTGGACTAGCGGGGAGTTACGAGCAGTACTTC	CASSAGLAGSYEQYF
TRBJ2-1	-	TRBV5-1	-	TGCGCCAGCAGCTTCGATCGAGGGCGGACCTACAATGAGCAGTTCTTC	CASSFDRGRTYNEQFF
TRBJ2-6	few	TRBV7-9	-	TGTGCCAGCAGCTTATTGCCAGGAGCGGCAGGGGCCAACGTCCTGACTTTC	CASSLLPGAAGANVLTF
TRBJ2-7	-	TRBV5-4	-	TGTGCCAGCAGCCTACTAGGAGGGGCCTACGAGCAGTACTTC	CASSLLGGAYEQYF
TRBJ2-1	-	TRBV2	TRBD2	TGTGCCAGCAGTGCCGGGACTAGCGGGACGAATGAGCAGTTCTTC	CASSAGTSGTNEQFF
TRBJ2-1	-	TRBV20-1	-	TGCAGTGCCAACTACAATGAGCAGTTCTTC	CSANYNEQFF
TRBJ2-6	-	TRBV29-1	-	TGCAGCGTCCCGGGCGGGGAGGAGGGGCATGGGGCCAACGTCCTGACTTTC	CSVPGGEEGHGANVLTF
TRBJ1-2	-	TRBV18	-	TGTGCCAGCTCACCAAGTGTGGCGCCGAGCGACTATGGCTACACCTTC	CASSPSVAPSDYGYTF
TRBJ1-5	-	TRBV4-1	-	TGCGCCAGCAGCCAAGTTGGAGGGTATAGCAATCAGCCCCAGCATTTT	CASSQVGGYSNQPQHF
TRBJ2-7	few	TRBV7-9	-	TGTGCCAGCAGCTTAATCATGGGGCAACTTGCCGAGCAGTACTTC	CASSLIMGQLAEQYF
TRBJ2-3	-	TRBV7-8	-	TGTGCCACCACGAGGGGTAGCGGATTATCTAGCACAGATACGCAGTATTTT	CATTRGSGLSSTDTQYF
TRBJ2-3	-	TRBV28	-	TGTGCCAGCAGTTTCCCGGGGTGGGCAGTGAGAGATACGCAGTATTTT	CASSFPGWAVRDTQYF
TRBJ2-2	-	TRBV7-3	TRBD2	TGTGCCAGCAGCCCTAGCGGGGCTAACACCGGGGAGCTGTTTTTT	CASSPSGANTGELFF